One sample yielded the 17 T cell receptor beta chains listed below, sequenced in a study of cytomegalovirus exposure and HLA in healthy donors. It was with 60 Vbeta and 13 Jbeta primers that the PCR ran. The assay was immunoSEQ multiplex PCR, and TCRdb's table has in-frame clones only and misses some. This repertoire shows roughly 130,000 clones, roughly three quarters found once; its top ten account for roughly 2%. The sequencing input was PBMCs. These receptors all come from a man younger than 30 in good health and CMV-seronegative.

V gene TRBV6-5 combines with J gene TRBJ2-5, with 15 positions matching TRBD2. The trim removed 2 bases at V and 5 bases at J, leaving 3 bases unmatched. Germline CDR1 MNHEY, CDR2 SVGAGI. The CDR3 has 16 residues. The chain's CDR3 is CASSYQGTSGRETQYF. CDR3 sequence (DNA): TGTGCCAGCAGTTACCAAGGGACTAGCGGGAGGGAGACCCAGTACTTC.

This chain joins TRBV18 and TRBJ2-7; 7 bases line up with TRBD1. The CDR3 is made up of 15 amino acids. V lost 0 bases to trimming and J lost 2 bases; unmatched junction nucleotides: 4. Germline CDR1 reads KGHSH; CDR2 reads LQKENI. The DNA of the CDR3 is TGTGCCAGCTCACCACCCGGGACAGAGACCTACGAGCAGTACTTC. Its protein is CASSPPGTETYEQYF.

This chain links TRBV28 with TRBJ2-7; no definite D call. Trimming left V 1 base short and J 6 bases short, with 4 bases between. The CDR3 loop spans 11 amino acids. The germline V gene encodes CDR1 MDHEN and CDR2 SYDVKM. This CDR3 is CASSLSREQYF. CDR3 coding DNA: TGTGCCAGCAGTTTATCCCGCGAGCAGTACTTC.

A single count supports this clone. This sample includes further DNA sequences coding for the same CDR3. The V and J genes are TRBV27 and TRBJ2-2; D might be TRBD2 (6 bases). Germline V gives CDR1 MNHEY, CDR2 SMNVEV (reference sequence). Trimming cost V 2 bases and J 4 bases, with 11 bases left between them. The CDR3 runs 15 residues. CDR3 sequence: CASSLRFGGTGELFF. CDR3 sequence (DNA): TGTGCCAGCAGTTTACGCTTCGGGGGCACCGGGGAGCTGTTTTTT.

CDR3 coding DNA: TGTGCCAGCAGCAAACTAGCGGGAGGGCTTAATGAGCAGTTCTTC. Its translation: CASSKLAGGLNEQFF. This sequence joins TRBV6-5 and TRBJ2-1; 13 positions match TRBD2. Trimming cost V 6 bases and J 7 bases; bases outside gene matches: 6. Germline CDR1 and CDR2: MNHEY and SVGAGI. This CDR3 is built from 15 residues.

This chain joins TRBV28 and TRBJ2-5; D is uncertain. Near its end, the DNA agrees better with TRBJ2-7, so the J call may be wrong. Germline V gives CDR1 MDHEN, CDR2 SYDVKM. The CDR3 runs 13 residues. The DNA for the CDR3 is TGTGCCAGCAGTTCCCTTTTCCCCCACGAGCAGTACTTC. Translated, it gives CASSSLFPHEQYF.

Only a few counts were recorded for this clone. The rearrangement links TRBV2 to TRBJ2-3, with no clear D. This CDR3 comprises 15 residues. Germline CDR1 and CDR2: SNHLY and FYNNEI. V lost 7 bases, J lost 0 bases, and 14 bases lay in between. This CDR3 reads CASTSKSASTDTQYF. As DNA, the CDR3 is TGTGCCAGCACTTCAAAGAGTGCTAGCACAGATACGCAGTATTTT.

The chain combines TRBV19 with TRBJ1-5, with 7 positions matching TRBD1. This CDR3 is 13 amino acids long. V shed 6 bases and J 9 bases; nucleotides not matched to a gene: 8. Germline V gene lookup returns CDR1 LNHDA and CDR2 SQIVND (reference sequence). The CDR3 nucleotides are TGTGCCAGTAGCAGACAGGGAGCCAGGCCCCAGCATTTT. It codes for CASSRQGARPQHF.

This clone has a single count. This sequence joins TRBV5-1 and TRBJ2-3, with 8 positions matching TRBD1. This CDR3 has 16 residues. The V segment lost 5 bases and the J segment 0 bases; nucleotides outside the gene matches: 8. Germline assignment: CDR1 SGHRS and CDR2 YFSETQ. Written as DNA, the CDR3 is TGCGCCAGCAGACAAAAGGACAGGGCTAGCACAGATACGCAGTATTTT. Translated, it gives CASRQKDRASTDTQYF.

The V and J genes are TRBV19 and TRBJ1-5; TRBD1 matches 10 bases. CDR3 length: 15 amino acids. J gave up 6 bases and V 4 bases, and 6 bases lay outside the gene matches. From germline, CDR1 is LNHDA and CDR2 SQIVND (reference sequence). CDR3 in DNA: TGTGCCAGTAGTACAGGGACAGGGGCTGGTCAGCCCCAGCATTTT. This gives the protein CASSTGTGAGQPQHF.

The chain carries TRBV19 and TRBJ2-5; 10 nucleotides align to TRBD2. V gave up 8 bases and J gave up 3 bases; unmatched junction bases: 15. Germline values: CDR1 LNHDA, CDR2 SQIVND (reference sequence). The CDR3 has 17 amino acids. CDR3 bases: TGTGCCAGTGGCGCTAGCGGGAGCTCGACATCGGAAGAGACCCAGTACTTC. Protein sequence: CASGASGSSTSEETQYF.

DNA of the CDR3: TGTGCCAGCAGCTCATGGACAGGAGAGGCCTATGGCTACACCTTC. Translating gives CASSSWTGEAYGYTF. The V gene is TRBV11-2, the J gene TRBJ1-2; 7 bases map to TRBD1. Germline V gives CDR1 SGHAT, CDR2 FQNNGV. The length of the CDR3 is 15 residues. V dropped 4 bases and J dropped 4; count of bases not matched to a gene: 9.

The chain links TRBV2 to TRBJ1-5; 9 positions match TRBD1. Looked up from germline, CDR1 is SNHLY and CDR2 is FYNNEI. This CDR3 is 15 amino acids long. With V trimmed by 6 bases and J by 3 bases, 6 bases remained unmatched. CDR3 sequence reads: CASSSGQGSNQPQHF. The CDR3 bases are TGTGCCAGCAGCTCCGGACAGGGGTCCAATCAGCCCCAGCATTTT.

The chain employs TRBV5-4 and TRBJ2-1; 11 bases map to TRBD1. The CDR3 sequence is 16 residues long. CDR1 and CDR2 from the germline V gene are SGHNT and YYREEE (reference sequence). The V gene end was trimmed by 5 bases and the J gene end by 6 bases; junction bases not matched to a gene: 10. The chain's CDR3 is CASRQSGQGAFNEQFF. The CDR3, as DNA: TGTGCCAGCAGGCAGTCAGGACAGGGGGCATTCAATGAGCAGTTCTTC.

The J gene is TRBJ2-1, the V gene TRBV7-9, with 7 bases aligning to TRBD1. Germline-derived CDR1 and CDR2 are SEHNR and FQNEAQ (reference sequence). The V segment lost 1 base and the J segment 4 bases; nucleotides outside the gene matches: 10. The CDR3 consists of 17 residues. CDR3 residues: CASSLGPAGGMYNEQFF. DNA of the CDR3: TGTGCCAGCAGCTTAGGGCCCGCAGGGGGTATGTACAATGAGCAGTTCTTC.

This chain joins TRBV19 and TRBJ1-1; the D is unclear. This CDR3 is 14 amino acids long. V was trimmed by 6 bases and J by 1 base, leaving 12 bases between them. Germline V gives CDR1 LNHDA, CDR2 SQIVND (reference sequence). CDR3 residues: CASRVGGANTEAFF. CDR3 DNA sequence: TGTGCCAGTAGAGTCGGCGGAGCGAACACTGAAGCTTTCTTT.

In this sample, this clone turned up a few times. The chain uses TRBV27 and TRBJ1-1; D may be TRBD1 (6 bases). The V gene lost 5 bases and the J gene lost 6 bases, with 19 bases spanning the gap. Germline V gene lookup returns CDR1 MNHEY and CDR2 SMNVEV (reference sequence). The CDR3 runs to 15 residues. The CDR3 DNA reads as TGTGCCAGCAGTCCACATTTGACAGGACCTTCTGAAGCTTTCTTT. Its translation is CASSPHLTGPSEAFF.